The sequence of this TCR beta chain was determined in a study of tacrolimus-resistant gene-edited T cells for transplant recipients (TCRdb year 2020). About the full investigation: TCRbeta sequencing compared clonality and clone numbers between expanded FKBP12 knockout and unedited CMV-specific T cell products. To rule out clonal outgrowth driven by transformation after gene editing, repertoire sequencing was carried out as a safety check. Sequencing covered a couple of donors, and each donor provided one unedited and one FKBP12 knockout CMV-specific T cell product.

Genomic DNA served as the input for TCRbeta sequencing, which was run through the immunoSEQ service. Processing in the source paper ran as follows. The repertoires were analyzed in immunoSEQ ANALYZER 3.0, which was used to calculate Morisita similarity, clonality, top-10 clone coverage and total clone counts. On the clonality scale, a value of 1 indicated a monoclonal product, while lower values indicated more diverse products. TCRdb re-hosts the immuneACCESS table, in-frame sequences only. Its copies lack some clones; in the studies checked, an unresolved V gene accounts for under half of them, and the cause for the rest is not known. V, J and clone size were drawn from that table, and D and trimming were deduced from the DNA. The sample table holds more than 600 clones, of which 45% to 50% were seen once. The ten largest clones represent roughly 88% of the sample. Before enrichment with an IFNgamma secretion assay kit, PBMCs were stimulated for six to seven hours with overlapping CMV pp65 and IE-1 peptide pools. Unmodified control products were expanded in parallel without undergoing electroporation. After enrichment, the CMV-specific T cells were expanded in culture with recombinant human IL-7 and IL-15. The T cell products were kept in culture for about 20 days and then cryopreserved. After activation, IFNgamma secretion was used to enrich CMV-specific T cells from PBMCs.

What the research found in general, with its limitations: Repertoires showed no Morisita similarity between donors but high similarity between knockout and unedited products from the same donor. According to the authors' conclusion, gene editing neither drastically skewed the TCRbeta repertoire nor caused excessive clonal expansion. Repertoire comparisons (Figure 5) were based on n = 2. Clonality, top-10 clone read coverage, and total clone numbers were comparable between knockout and unedited products.

Concerning this clone: Base qualities are not at hand, and no much larger clone is one base apart.

The germline V end is reduced by 6 bases and the J end by 2 bases; junction bases left unmatched: 6. The CDR3 runs 15 residues from the cysteine to the phenylalanine. The sequence is cut down to CDR3 DNA, 45 bases in frame from base 1. As encoded in the germline V gene, CDR1 is KGHSH while CDR2 is LQKENI. The rearranged chain carries TRBV18 and TRBJ1-5, with 8 bases aligning to TRBD1. Sequencing was performed on a CMV-specific product grown in culture. The cell subset or site tag for this specimen amounts to: expanded CMV-specific T cell product isolated by IFNgamma secretion after CMV peptide stimulation. This receptor was taken from a human donor in good health, a blood donor. At the DNA level, the sequence is TGTGCCAGCTCGCCCGGGACAGGCGGCAATCAGCCCCAGCATTTT. This codes for CASSPGTGGNQPQHF.